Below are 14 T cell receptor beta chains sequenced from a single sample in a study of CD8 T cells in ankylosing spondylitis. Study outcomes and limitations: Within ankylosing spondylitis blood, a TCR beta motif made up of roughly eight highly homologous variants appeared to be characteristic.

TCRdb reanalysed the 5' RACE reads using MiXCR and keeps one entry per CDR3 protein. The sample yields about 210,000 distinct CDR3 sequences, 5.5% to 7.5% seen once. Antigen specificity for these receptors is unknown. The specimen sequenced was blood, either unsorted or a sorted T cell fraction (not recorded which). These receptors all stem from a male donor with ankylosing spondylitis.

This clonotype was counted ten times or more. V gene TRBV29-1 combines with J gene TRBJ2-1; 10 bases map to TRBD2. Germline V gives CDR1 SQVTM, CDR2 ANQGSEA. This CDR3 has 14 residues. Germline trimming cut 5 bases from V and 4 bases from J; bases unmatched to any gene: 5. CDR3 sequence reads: CSVSGTSVYNEQFF. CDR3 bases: TGCAGCGTTTCCGGGACTAGCGTATACAATGAGCAGTTCTTC.

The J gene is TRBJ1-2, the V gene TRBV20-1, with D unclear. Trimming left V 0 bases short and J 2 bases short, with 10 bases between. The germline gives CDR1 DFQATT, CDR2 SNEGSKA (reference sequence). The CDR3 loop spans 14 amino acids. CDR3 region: CSARDLGRNYGYTF. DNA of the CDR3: TGCAGTGCTAGAGATCTCGGGCGGAACTATGGCTACACCTTC.

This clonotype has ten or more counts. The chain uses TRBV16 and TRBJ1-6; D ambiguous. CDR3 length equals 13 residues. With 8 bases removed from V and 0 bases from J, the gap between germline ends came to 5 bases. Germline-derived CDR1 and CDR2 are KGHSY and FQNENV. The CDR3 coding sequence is TGTGCCAGCGTCAACTCCTATAATTCACCCCTCCACTTT. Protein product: CASVNSYNSPLHF.

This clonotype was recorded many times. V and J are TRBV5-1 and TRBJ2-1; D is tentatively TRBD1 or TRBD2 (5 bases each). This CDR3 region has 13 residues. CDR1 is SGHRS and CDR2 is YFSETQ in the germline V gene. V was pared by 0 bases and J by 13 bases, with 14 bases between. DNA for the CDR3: TGCGCCAGCAGCTTGGGGGGACGAAGCCCTCAGTTCTTC. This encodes CASSLGGRSPQFF.

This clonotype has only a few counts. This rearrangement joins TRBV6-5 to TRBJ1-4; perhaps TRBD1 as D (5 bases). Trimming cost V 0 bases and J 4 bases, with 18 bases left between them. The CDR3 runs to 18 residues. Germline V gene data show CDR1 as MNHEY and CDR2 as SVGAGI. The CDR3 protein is CASSYSAGGISGNEKLFF. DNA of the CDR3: TGTGCCAGCAGTTACTCGGCGGGGGGAATCTCTGGTAATGAAAAACTGTTTTTT.

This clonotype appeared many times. For the CDR3, the DNA is TGTGCCAGCAGTTTATCGGCGGGACTAGCCTACGAGCAGTACTTC. Protein sequence: CASSLSAGLAYEQYF. The chain combines TRBV27 with TRBJ2-7, with 8 bases fitting TRBD2. CDR1 and CDR2 (germline): MNHEY, SMNVEV (reference sequence). V dropped 0 bases and J dropped 2; count of bases not matched to a gene: 3. This CDR3 spans 15 amino acids.

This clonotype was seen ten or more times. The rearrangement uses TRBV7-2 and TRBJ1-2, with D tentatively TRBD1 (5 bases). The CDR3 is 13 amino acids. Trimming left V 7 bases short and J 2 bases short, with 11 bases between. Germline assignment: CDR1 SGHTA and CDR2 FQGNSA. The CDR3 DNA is TGTGCCAGCACGAACAGGCTAAACTATGGCTACACCTTC. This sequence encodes CASTNRLNYGYTF.

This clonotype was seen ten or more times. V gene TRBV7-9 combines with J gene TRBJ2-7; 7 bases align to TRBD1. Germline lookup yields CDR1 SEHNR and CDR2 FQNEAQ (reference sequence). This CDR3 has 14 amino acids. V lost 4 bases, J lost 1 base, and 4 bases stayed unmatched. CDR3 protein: CASSWTGLSYEQYF. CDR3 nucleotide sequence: TGTGCCAGCAGCTGGACAGGTTTATCCTACGAGCAGTACTTC.

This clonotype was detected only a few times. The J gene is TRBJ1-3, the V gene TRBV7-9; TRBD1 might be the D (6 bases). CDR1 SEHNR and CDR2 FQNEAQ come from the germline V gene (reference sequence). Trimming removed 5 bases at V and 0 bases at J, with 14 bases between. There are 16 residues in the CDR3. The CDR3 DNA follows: TGTGCCAGCAGCCCCTCGACAGGCCTCTCTGGAAACACCATATATTTT. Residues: CASSPSTGLSGNTIYF.

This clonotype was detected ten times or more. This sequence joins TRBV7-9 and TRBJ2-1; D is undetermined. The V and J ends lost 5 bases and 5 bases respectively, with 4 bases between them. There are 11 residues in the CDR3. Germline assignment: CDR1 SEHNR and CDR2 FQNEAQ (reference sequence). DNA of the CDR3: TGTGCCAGCAGCGGAAACAATGAGCAGTTCTTC. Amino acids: CASSGNNEQFF.

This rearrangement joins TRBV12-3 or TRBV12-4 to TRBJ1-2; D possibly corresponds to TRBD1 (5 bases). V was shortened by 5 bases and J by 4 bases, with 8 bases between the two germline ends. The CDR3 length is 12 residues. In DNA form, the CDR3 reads TGTGCCAGCAGTCAGGGTGCCTATGGCTACACCTTC. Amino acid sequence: CASSQGAYGYTF.

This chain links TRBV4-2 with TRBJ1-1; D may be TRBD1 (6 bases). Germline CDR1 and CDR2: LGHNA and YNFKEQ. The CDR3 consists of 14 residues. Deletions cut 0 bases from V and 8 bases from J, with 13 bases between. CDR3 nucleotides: TGTGCCAGCAGCCAAGATCGAGGGACACCCGAAGCTTTCTTT. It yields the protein CASSQDRGTPEAFF.

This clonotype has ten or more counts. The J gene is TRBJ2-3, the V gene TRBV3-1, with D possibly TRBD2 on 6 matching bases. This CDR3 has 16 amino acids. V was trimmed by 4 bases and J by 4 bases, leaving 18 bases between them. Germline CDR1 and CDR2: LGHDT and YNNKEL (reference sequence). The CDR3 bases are TGTGCCAGCAGCCGCCCTCGAACGGGAGTCGCAGATACGCAGTATTTT. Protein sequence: CASSRPRTGVADTQYF.

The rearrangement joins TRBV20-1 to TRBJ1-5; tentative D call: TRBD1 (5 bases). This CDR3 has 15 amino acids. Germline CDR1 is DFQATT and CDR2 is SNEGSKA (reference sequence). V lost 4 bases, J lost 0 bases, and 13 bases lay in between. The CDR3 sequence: CSAKTRGFSNQPQHF. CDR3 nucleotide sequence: TGCAGTGCTAAGACGCGGGGCTTTAGCAATCAGCCCCAGCATTTT.